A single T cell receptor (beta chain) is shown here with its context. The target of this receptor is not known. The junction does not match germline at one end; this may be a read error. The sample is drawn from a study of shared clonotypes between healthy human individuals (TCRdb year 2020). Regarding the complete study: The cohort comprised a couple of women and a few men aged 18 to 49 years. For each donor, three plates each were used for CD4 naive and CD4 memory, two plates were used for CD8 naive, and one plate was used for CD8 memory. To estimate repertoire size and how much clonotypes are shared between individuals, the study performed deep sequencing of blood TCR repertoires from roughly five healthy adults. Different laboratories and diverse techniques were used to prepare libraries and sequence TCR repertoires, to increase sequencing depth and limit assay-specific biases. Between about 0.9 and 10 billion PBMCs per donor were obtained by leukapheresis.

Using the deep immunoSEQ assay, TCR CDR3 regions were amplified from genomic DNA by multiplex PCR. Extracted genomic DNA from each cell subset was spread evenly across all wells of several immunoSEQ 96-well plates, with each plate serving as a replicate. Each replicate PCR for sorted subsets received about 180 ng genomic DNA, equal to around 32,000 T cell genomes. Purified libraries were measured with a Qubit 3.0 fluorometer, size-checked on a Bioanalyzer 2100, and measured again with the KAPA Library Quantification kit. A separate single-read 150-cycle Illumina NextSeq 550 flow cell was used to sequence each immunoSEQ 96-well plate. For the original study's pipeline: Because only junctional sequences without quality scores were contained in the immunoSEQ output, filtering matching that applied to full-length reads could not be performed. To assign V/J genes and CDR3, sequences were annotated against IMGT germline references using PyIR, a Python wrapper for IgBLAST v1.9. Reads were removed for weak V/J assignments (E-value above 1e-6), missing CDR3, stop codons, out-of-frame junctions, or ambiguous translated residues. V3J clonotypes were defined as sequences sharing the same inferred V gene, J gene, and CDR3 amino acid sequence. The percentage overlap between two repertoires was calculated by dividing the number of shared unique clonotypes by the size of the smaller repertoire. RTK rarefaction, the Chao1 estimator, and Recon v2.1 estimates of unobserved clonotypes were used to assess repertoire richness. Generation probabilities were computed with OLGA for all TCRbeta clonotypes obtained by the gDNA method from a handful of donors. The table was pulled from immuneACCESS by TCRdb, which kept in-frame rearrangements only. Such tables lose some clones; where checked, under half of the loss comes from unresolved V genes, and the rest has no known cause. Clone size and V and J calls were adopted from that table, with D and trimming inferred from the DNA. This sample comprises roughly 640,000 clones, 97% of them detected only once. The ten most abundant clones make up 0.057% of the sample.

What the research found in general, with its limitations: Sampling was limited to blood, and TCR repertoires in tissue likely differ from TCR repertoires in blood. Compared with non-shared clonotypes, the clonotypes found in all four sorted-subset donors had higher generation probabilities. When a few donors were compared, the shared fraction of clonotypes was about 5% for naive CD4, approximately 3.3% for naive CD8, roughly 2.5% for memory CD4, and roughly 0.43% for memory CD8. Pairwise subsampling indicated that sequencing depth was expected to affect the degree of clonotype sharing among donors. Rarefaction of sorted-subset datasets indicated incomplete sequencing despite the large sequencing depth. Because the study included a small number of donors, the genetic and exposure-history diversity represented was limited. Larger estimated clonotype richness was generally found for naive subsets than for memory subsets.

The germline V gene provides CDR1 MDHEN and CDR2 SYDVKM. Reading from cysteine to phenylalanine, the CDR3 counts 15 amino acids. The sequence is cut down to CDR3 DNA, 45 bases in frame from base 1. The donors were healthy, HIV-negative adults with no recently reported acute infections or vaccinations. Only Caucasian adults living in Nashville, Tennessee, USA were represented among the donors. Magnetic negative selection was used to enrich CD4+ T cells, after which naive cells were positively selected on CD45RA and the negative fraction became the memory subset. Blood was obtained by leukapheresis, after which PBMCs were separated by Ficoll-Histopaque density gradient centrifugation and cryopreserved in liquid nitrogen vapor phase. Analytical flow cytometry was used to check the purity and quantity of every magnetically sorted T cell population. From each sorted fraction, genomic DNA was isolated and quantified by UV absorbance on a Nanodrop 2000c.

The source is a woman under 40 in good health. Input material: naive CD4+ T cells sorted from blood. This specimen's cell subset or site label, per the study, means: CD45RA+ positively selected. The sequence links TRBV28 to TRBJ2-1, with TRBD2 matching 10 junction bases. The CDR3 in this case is CASSPSGSSYHEQFF. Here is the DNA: TGTGCCAGCAGTCCTAGCGGGAGCTCCTACCATGAGCAGTTCTTC.